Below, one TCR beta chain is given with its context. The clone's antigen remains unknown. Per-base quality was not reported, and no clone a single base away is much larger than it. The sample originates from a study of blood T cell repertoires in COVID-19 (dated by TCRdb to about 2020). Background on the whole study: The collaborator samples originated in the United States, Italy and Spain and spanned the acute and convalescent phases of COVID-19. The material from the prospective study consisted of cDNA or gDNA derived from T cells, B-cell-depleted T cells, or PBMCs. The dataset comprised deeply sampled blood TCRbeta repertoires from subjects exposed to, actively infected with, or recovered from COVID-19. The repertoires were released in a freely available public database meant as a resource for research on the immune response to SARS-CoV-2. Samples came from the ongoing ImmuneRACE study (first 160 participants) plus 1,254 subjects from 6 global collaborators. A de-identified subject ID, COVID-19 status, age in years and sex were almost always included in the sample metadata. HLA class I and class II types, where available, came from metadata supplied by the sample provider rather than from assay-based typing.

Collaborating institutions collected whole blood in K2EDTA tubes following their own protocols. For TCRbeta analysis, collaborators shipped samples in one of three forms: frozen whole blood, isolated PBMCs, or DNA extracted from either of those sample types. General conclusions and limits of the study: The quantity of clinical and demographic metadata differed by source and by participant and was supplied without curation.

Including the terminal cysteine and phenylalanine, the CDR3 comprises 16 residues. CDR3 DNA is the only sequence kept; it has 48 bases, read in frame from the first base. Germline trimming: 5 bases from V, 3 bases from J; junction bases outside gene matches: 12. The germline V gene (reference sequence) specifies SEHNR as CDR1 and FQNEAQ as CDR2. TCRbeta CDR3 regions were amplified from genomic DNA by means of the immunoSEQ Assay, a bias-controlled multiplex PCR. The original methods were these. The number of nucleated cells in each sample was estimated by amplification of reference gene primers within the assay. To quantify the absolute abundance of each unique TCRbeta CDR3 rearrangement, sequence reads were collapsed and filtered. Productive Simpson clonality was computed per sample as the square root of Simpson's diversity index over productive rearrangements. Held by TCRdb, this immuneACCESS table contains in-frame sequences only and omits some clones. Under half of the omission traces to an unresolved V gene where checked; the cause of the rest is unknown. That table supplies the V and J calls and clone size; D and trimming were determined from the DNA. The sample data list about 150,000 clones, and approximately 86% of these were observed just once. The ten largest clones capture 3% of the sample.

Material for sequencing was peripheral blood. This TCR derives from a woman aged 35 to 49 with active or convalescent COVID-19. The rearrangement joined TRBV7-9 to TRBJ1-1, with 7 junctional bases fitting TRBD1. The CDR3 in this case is CASSPPTGRRDTEAFF. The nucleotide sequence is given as TGTGCCAGCAGCCCCCCGACAGGGAGACGGGACACTGAAGCTTTCTTT.